The 30 T cell receptor beta chains below were found in one sample sequenced in a study of CD8 T cells in ankylosing spondylitis. TCRdb re-called the 5' RACE reads with MiXCR, one entry per CDR3 protein. This repertoire shows 470,000 or so distinct CDR3 sequences, 20% to 30% found once; its top ten account for about 0.9%. These receptors' targets are unknown. Study results and caveats: Among TCR beta sequences, a motif of 7 to 9 highly homologous variants appeared characteristic of ankylosing spondylitis blood.

The sample taken for sequencing was blood, either unsorted or a sorted T cell fraction (not recorded which). The source of these receptors is a male donor with ankylosing spondylitis.

This CDR3 reads CASIFQGRGANYGYTF. The DNA for the CDR3 is TGTGCCAGCATTTTTCAGGGGCGGGGAGCTAACTATGGCTACACCTTC. V usage is TRBV6-5 and J usage is TRBJ1-2; D might be TRBD1 (6 bases). Trimming cost V 7 bases and J 0 bases, with 18 bases left between them. The CDR3 consists of 16 residues. The germline CDR1 and CDR2 sequences are MNHEY and SVGAGI.

The chain recombines TRBV5-1 with TRBJ2-5; D gene ambiguous. The CDR3 extends over 15 amino acids. Germline CDR1 reads SGHRS; CDR2 reads YFSETQ. With 5 bases removed from V and 3 bases from J, the gap between germline ends came to 17 bases. The chain's CDR3 is CASSFLGSKEETQYF. The CDR3 coding sequence is TGCGCCAGCAGTTTTCTTGGCTCAAAGGAAGAGACCCAGTACTTC.

This rearrangement joins TRBV25-1 to TRBJ2-2; D may be TRBD2 (6 bases). The V end was cut by 2 bases, the J end by 5 bases, with 15 bases between. Per the germline V gene, CDR1 is MGHDK and CDR2 is SYGVNS. The CDR3 contains 16 residues. The CDR3 coding sequence is TGTGCCAGCAGTGAAGGAGGGGCTCGGCCTACCGGGGAGCTGTTTTTT. This gives the protein CASSEGGARPTGELFF.

This rearrangement joins TRBV19 to TRBJ2-2, with 9 bases matching TRBD1. Germline V gene lookup returns CDR1 LNHDA and CDR2 SQIVND (reference sequence). Trimming cost V 6 bases and J 0 bases; bases outside gene matches: 8. There are 17 residues in the CDR3. DNA for the CDR3: TGTGCCAGTAGACAGGGGGCGAGATATGCGAACACCGGGGAGCTGTTTTTT. Residues: CASRQGARYANTGELFF.

CDR3 loop: CSVQLPPSSYEQYF. CDR3 coding DNA: TGCAGCGTTCAACTGCCCCCGAGCTCCTACGAGCAGTACTTC. The gene calls are TRBV29-1 and TRBJ2-7; no definite D call. V was clipped by 5 bases and J by 0 bases, with 14 bases between them. The CDR3 is 14 amino acids. The germline gives CDR1 SQVTM, CDR2 ANQGSEA.

V gene TRBV12-3 or TRBV12-4 combines with J gene TRBJ1-5; D may be TRBD1 (5 bases). The ends were cut back, 4 bases at V and 5 bases at J, with 12 bases in the middle. The CDR3 runs 14 residues. The CDR3 bases are TGTGCCAGCAGTTCTAGGGGCGGTTATCAGCCCCAGCATTTT. Residues: CASSSRGGYQPQHF.

This clonotype was picked up a small number of times. The chain links TRBV6-2 or TRBV6-3 to TRBJ2-1, with 9 bases that match TRBD1. CDR1 is MNHEY, CDR2 SVGEGT, per germline. The CDR3 contains 15 residues. The V gene end was trimmed by 6 bases and the J gene end by 1 base; junction bases not matched to a gene: 4. The DNA of the CDR3 is TGTGCCAGCAGGACGACAGGGGGGTCCTACAATGAGCAGTTCTTC. This codes for CASRTTGGSYNEQFF.

This clonotype came up once. The rearrangement uses TRBV24-1 and TRBJ2-1; D is unclear. Trimming took 4 bases from V and 0 from J, leaving 12 bases between them. CDR1 is KGHDR and CDR2 is SFDVKD in the germline V gene. The CDR3 covers 16 residues. The CDR3 sequence: CATSDPRPGSYNEQFF. The CDR3 coding sequence is TGTGCCACCAGTGACCCCCGCCCTGGCTCCTACAATGAGCAGTTCTTC.

The V gene is TRBV12-3 or TRBV12-4, the J gene TRBJ2-1; a weak D match, TRBD2 (6 bases). V gave up 7 bases and J gave up 7 bases, with 17 bases separating them. The CDR3 covers 14 residues. As DNA, the CDR3 is TGTGCCAGCACCCTCCGGGCGGGACCGAATGAGCAGTTCTTC. Amino acid sequence: CASTLRAGPNEQFF.

This chain connects TRBV20-1 to TRBJ2-5; 13 nucleotides match TRBD2. Trimming took 5 bases from V and 4 from J; bases not matched to a gene: 13. This CDR3 contains 17 residues. Germline V gene sequence: CDR1 DFQATT, CDR2 SNEGSKA (reference sequence). CDR3 region: CSAPGTSGTGGGETQYF. The CDR3 bases are TGCAGTGCTCCAGGGACTAGCGGGACGGGCGGGGGAGAGACCCAGTACTTC.

This clonotype was found a few times. The chain couples TRBV7-9 to TRBJ2-1; tentatively, D is TRBD1 (5 bases). Germline V gives CDR1 SEHNR, CDR2 FQNEAQ (reference sequence). CDR3 size: 14 residues. The ends were cut back, 2 bases at V and 5 bases at J, with 10 bases in the middle. In DNA, the CDR3 is TGTGCCAGCAGCTTACAGGGTTTTGACAATGAGCAGTTCTTC. Translated: CASSLQGFDNEQFF.

This chain links TRBV5-1 with TRBJ2-7; D assignment may be TRBD1 or TRBD2 (5 bases each). Germline CDR1 is SGHRS and CDR2 is YFSETQ. V was cut by 5 bases and J by 2 bases, with 17 bases left in between. The CDR3 sequence is 15 residues long. This CDR3 is CASRRPGPGAYEQYV. The CDR3 region has the DNA TGCGCCAGCAGACGTCCGGGACCCGGGGCCTACGAGCAGTACGTC.

This clonotype was seen a single time. The chain is built from TRBV10-3 and TRBJ1-1; 7 bases align to TRBD1. This CDR3 contains 15 residues. The V and J ends lost 2 bases and 3 bases, in that order; junction bases with no gene match: 6. Germline V lookup: CDR1 ENHRY, CDR2 SYGVKD. DNA for the CDR3: TGTGCCATCAGTGAGACAGGGGCGAGGGACACTGAAGCTTTCTTT. This sequence encodes CAISETGARDTEAFF.

This clonotype was seen ten or more times. The V call is TRBV20-1, the J call TRBJ1-1, with D uncertain. The CDR3 is 13 amino acids. From germline, CDR1 is DFQATT and CDR2 SNEGSKA (reference sequence). V was shortened by 0 bases and J by 2 bases, with 7 bases between the two germline ends. In DNA, the CDR3 is TGCAGTGCTAGAGACTCGGGTAACACTGAAGCTTTCTTT. Amino acids: CSARDSGNTEAFF.

The chain employs TRBV12-3 or TRBV12-4 and TRBJ1-1; TRBD1 aligns across 8 bases. This CDR3 is built from 13 residues. The trim removed 7 bases at V and 1 base at J, leaving 2 bases unmatched. DNA for the CDR3: TGTGCCAGCACCGGGACAGGGAACACTGAAGCTTTCTTT. Translation gives CASTGTGNTEAFF.

This clonotype has more than one count but fewer than ten. V usage is TRBV20-1 and J usage is TRBJ1-1; D remains unclear. The V and J ends lost 3 bases and 1 base respectively, with 6 bases between them. The germline V gene has CDR1 DFQATT and CDR2 SNEGSKA (reference sequence). This CDR3 is 12 amino acids long. The CDR3 protein is CSARLGNTEAFF. DNA of the CDR3: TGCAGTGCTAGGCTAGGGAACACTGAAGCTTTCTTT.

This chain links TRBV5-4 with TRBJ2-3; the match to TRBD1 covers 11 bases. Germline values: CDR1 SGHNT, CDR2 YYREEE (reference sequence). The CDR3 loop spans 15 amino acids. Trimming cost V 3 bases and J 3 bases; bases outside gene matches: 3. In DNA form, the CDR3 reads TGTGCCAGCAGCTACGGGACAGGGGGGACAGATACGCAGTATTTT. This encodes CASSYGTGGTDTQYF.

The chain uses TRBV20-1 and TRBJ2-7; 7 positions match TRBD1. Unmatched junction bases numbered 10, after V lost 6 bases and J lost 5 bases. Germline V gives CDR1 DFQATT, CDR2 SNEGSKA (reference sequence). The CDR3 has 13 amino acids. The CDR3 reads CSALRQGRHEQYF. The CDR3 coding sequence is TGCAGTGCCCTTAGACAGGGTAGGCACGAGCAGTACTTC.

The chain joins TRBV11-2 to TRBJ2-5; D call uncertain. V was pared by 4 bases and J by 11 bases, with 20 bases between. The CDR3 loop spans 14 amino acids. The germline V gene has CDR1 SGHAT and CDR2 FQNNGV. CDR3 DNA sequence: TGTGCCAGCAGCTCACACGTAGAAGAGATTGCTCAGTACTTC. This translates into CASSSHVEEIAQYF.

This clonotype was seen only a few times. This rearrangement joins TRBV6-1 to TRBJ1-2; TRBD1 matches at 10 bases. CDR1 and CDR2 from the germline V gene are MNHNS and SASEGT. CDR3 length: 14 amino acids. V was clipped by 5 bases and J by 5 bases; unmatched bases: 5. CDR3 in DNA: TGTGCCAGCAGTAAGCCGGGACAGGGGTATGGCTACACCTTC. Translating it yields CASSKPGQGYGYTF.

V is TRBV7-9 and J is TRBJ2-1; D assignment may be TRBD1 or TRBD2 (5 bases each). The V end was cut by 0 bases, the J end by 8 bases, with 17 bases between. The germline gives CDR1 SEHNR, CDR2 FQNEAQ (reference sequence). The CDR3 consists of 16 residues. The CDR3 DNA is TGTGCCAGCAGCTTAGCGGGATGGGGGACGGTGGATGAGCAGTTCTTC. Translating it yields CASSLAGWGTVDEQFF. Full variable domain (rest looked up from reference TRBV7-9 and TRBJ2-1): DTGVSQNPRHKITKRGQNVTFRCDPISEHNRLYWYRQTLGQGPEFLTYFQNEAQLEKSRLLSDRFSAERPKGSFSTLEIQRTEQGDSAMYLCASSLAGWGTVDEQFFGPGTRLTVL.

This clonotype was recorded many times. Here the CDR3 DNA reads TGCAGCGGCGAGCGGGGACAGGGGAAGCCAGATACGCAGTATTTT. It specifies CSGERGQGKPDTQYF. The rearrangement joins TRBV29-1 to TRBJ2-3; 10 bases match TRBD1. Trimming removed 7 bases from V and 4 bases from J; junction bases left unmatched: 11. The CDR3 extends over 15 amino acids. Germline V gene sequence: CDR1 SQVTM, CDR2 ANQGSEA.

This clonotype has a handful of counts. The chain links TRBV4-1 to TRBJ2-1; D remains ambiguous. V lost 4 bases to trimming and J lost 0 bases, with 16 bases between them. CDR1 and CDR2 (germline): MGHRA, YSYEKL. This CDR3 contains 17 residues. Here the CDR3 DNA reads TGCGCCAGCAGCCCTTCCCAAAGTTTAGGCTCCTACAATGAGCAGTTCTTC. Its protein product is CASSPSQSLGSYNEQFF.

This clonotype has more than one count but fewer than ten. One end of the junction varies from germline; a read error may be responsible. V and J are TRBV20-1 and TRBJ1-2, with TRBD1 identical over 8 bases. The CDR3 is 15 residues long. Per germline, CDR1 DFQATT and CDR2 SNEGSKA (reference sequence). The CDR3 sequence is CSAPTGQGDGYGYTF. In DNA, the CDR3 is TGTAGTGCTCCAACCGGACAGGGAGACGGCTATGGCTACACCTTC.

This clonotype was seen more than once but under ten times. This chain uses TRBV5-1 with TRBJ2-1, with a weak D call TRBD1 (7 bases). Trimming pared 1 base from V and 6 bases from J, leaving 11 bases between. Germline V CDR1 and CDR2: SGHRS, YFSETQ. The CDR3 totals 14 residues. The CDR3 spells CASSLRQGGNEQFF. The DNA of the CDR3 is TGCGCCAGCAGCTTGAGGCAGGGGGGCAATGAGCAGTTCTTC.

This clonotype was counted between two and nine times. The chain employs TRBV7-8 and TRBJ2-3; D is unresolved. The V gene lost 5 bases and the J gene lost 6 bases, with 9 bases spanning the gap. From germline, CDR1 is SGHVS and CDR2 FQNEAQ. The CDR3 extends over 12 amino acids. CDR3 DNA sequence: TGTGCCAGCAGCGGGAACCGTGATACGCAGTATTTT. This gives the protein CASSGNRDTQYF.

This clonotype has ten or more counts. The chain joins TRBV5-5 to TRBJ1-1; the match to TRBD1 covers 9 bases. CDR3 length: 17 residues. Germline CDR1 SGHKS, CDR2 YYEKEE (reference sequence). The trim removed 3 bases at V and 0 bases at J, leaving 9 bases unmatched. This CDR3 is CASSSVPGQGLNTEAFF. The CDR3 nucleotides are TGTGCCAGCAGCTCGGTCCCGGGACAGGGACTGAACACTGAAGCTTTCTTT.

The CDR3 region has the DNA TGTGCCAGCAGCTTAGAGGCCGGGACTAGACACAATGAGCAGTTCTTC. It encodes CASSLEAGTRHNEQFF. The V call is TRBV7-2, the J call TRBJ2-1; 8 positions match TRBD2. CDR3 size: 16 residues. Germline trimming cut 1 base from V and 5 bases from J; bases unmatched to any gene: 7. CDR1 and CDR2 from the germline V gene are SGHTA and FQGNSA.

This clonotype was found a few times. The genes are TRBV12-3 or TRBV12-4 and TRBJ2-7, with D perhaps TRBD1 (6 bases). The CDR3 sequence is 12 residues long. Trimming removed 7 bases at V and 7 bases at J, with 14 bases between. CDR3 amino acids: CASTPDSWEQYF. DNA of the CDR3: TGTGCCAGCACCCCGGACAGTTGGGAGCAGTACTTC.

This clonotype was picked up a small number of times. The J gene is TRBJ1-2, the V gene TRBV7-9; no clear D gene. With 5 bases removed from V and 4 bases from J, the gap between germline ends came to 14 bases. The CDR3 consists of 14 residues. Germline V gene lookup returns CDR1 SEHNR and CDR2 FQNEAQ (reference sequence). Here the CDR3 reads CASSRAQRVYGYTF. CDR3 nucleotide sequence: TGTGCCAGCAGCCGGGCACAGAGGGTCTATGGCTACACCTTC.